This T cell receptor (beta chain) was documented in a study of T cell responses to AZD1222 COVID-19 vaccine. This table comes from immunoSEQ multiplex PCR, and its TCRdb copy is limited to in-frame clones, with some not included. This table has 200,000 to 250,000 clones, about 94% appearing once. V lost 0 bases and J lost 1, with 13 bases in between. Per the germline V gene, CDR1 is LNHNV and CDR2 is YYDKDF (reference sequence). This CDR3 has 16 amino acids. As regards this clone: Its antigen is still unknown.

General study points: Two doses of AZD1222 preceded a rise in Spike-specific TCR breadth and depth. Only a handful of people who got AZD1222 tested seropositive at baseline. Nearly half of the spike-specific TCRs reportedly recognize variant regions that carry no mutations. Most donors were white British, females outnumbered males, and clonal diversity was possibly underestimated.

The source was peripheral blood, collected 28 days after the second dose of the MenACWY control vaccine. The source of this sequence is an adult who received the MenACWY meningococcal vaccine as a control. The chain recombines TRBV15 with TRBJ2-7, with D perhaps matching TRBD2 (7 bases). The CDR3, as DNA: TGTGCCACCAGCAGAGATTGGGGAGGGGGGTCCTACGAGCAGTACTTC. Translation: CATSRDWGGGSYEQYF.